These 3 T cell receptor beta chains were sequenced from one sample in a study of CD8 T cells in ankylosing spondylitis. TCRdb re-derived calls from the 5' RACE reads in MiXCR, one entry per CDR3 protein. Among some 140,000 distinct CDR3 sequences listed, approximately 7.4% were seen once. Sequences were obtained from blood, either unsorted or a sorted T cell fraction (not recorded which). The receptors here all came from a female donor with ankylosing spondylitis or in good health (not recorded which).

This clonotype was recorded many times. The chain employs TRBV27 and TRBJ1-5; 11 positions agree with TRBD1. Germline V gene lookup returns CDR1 MNHEY and CDR2 SMNVEV (reference sequence). V shed 3 bases and J 3 bases; nucleotides not matched to a gene: 13. The CDR3 totals 19 residues. The CDR3 loop reads CASSFAGGTGGDNNQPQHF. The DNA for the CDR3 is TGTGCCAGCAGTTTCGCGGGCGGGACAGGGGGTGATAACAATCAGCCCCAGCATTTT.

This clonotype is a singleton in its sample. The V call is TRBV12-3 or TRBV12-4, the J call TRBJ1-1; D unclear. The CDR3 has 14 residues. Deletions cut 2 bases from V and 4 bases from J, with 11 bases between. CDR3: CASSLIQRGTEAFF. CDR3 bases: TGTGCCAGCAGTTTAATACAGCGGGGCACTGAAGCTTTCTTT.

This clonotype appeared many times. This chain joins TRBV5-1 and TRBJ1-1; D might be TRBD1 (5 bases). The germline CDR1 and CDR2 sequences are SGHRS and YFSETQ. This CDR3 has 17 amino acids. V dropped 2 bases and J dropped 1 base, with 18 bases sitting between them. This chain's CDR3 is CASSLRGDSRRNTEAFF. Written as DNA, the CDR3 is TGCGCCAGCAGCTTAAGAGGGGACTCTCGGCGGAACACTGAAGCTTTCTTT.